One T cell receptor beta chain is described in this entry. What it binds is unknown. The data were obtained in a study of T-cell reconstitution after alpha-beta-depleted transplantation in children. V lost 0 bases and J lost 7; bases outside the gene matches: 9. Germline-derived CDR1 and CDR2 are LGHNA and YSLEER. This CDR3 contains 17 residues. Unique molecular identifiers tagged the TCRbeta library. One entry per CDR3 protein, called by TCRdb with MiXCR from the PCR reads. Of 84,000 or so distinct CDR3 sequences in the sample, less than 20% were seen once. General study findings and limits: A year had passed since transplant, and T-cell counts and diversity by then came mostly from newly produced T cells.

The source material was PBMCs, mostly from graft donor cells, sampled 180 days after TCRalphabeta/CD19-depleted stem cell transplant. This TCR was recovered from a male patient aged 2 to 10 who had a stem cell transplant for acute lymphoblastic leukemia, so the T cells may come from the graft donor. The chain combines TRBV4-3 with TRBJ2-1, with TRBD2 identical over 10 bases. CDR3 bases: TGCGCCAGCAGCCAAGATTTTAGACTAGCGGGCCGTAATGAGCAGTTCTTC. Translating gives CASSQDFRLAGRNEQFF.